This T cell receptor (beta chain) was found in a study of early T cells in non-severe SARS-CoV-2 infection. Study-wide context: Chains were not paired, and sequencing was done on bulk RNA from unsorted whole blood.

Trimming cost V 9 bases and J 10 bases; bases outside gene matches: 11. The CDR3 runs to 13 residues. CDR1 and CDR2 from the germline V gene are MDHEN and SYDVKM. Attached unique molecular identifiers marked individual cDNA molecules. In TCRdb, the 5' RACE reads were re-called with MiXCR into one record per CDR3 protein. Among about 55,000 distinct CDR3 sequences listed, approximately 12% were seen once. Findings of the study overall: Sequences matched to VDJdb favored anti-spike CD8 responses, while private and CD4 specificities were missed.

This clonotype was found once. Its antigen is currently unknown. The sequencing input was whole blood. The V gene is TRBV28, the J gene TRBJ2-1; 8 bases map to TRBD2. The origin of this receptor is an adult who was a healthcare worker with PCR-confirmed SARS-CoV-2 infection or an uninfected control (not recorded which). The chain's CDR3 is CASRGGPGREQFF. The CDR3 coding sequence is TGTGCCAGTCGCGGGGGGCCAGGGCGCGAGCAGTTCTTC.